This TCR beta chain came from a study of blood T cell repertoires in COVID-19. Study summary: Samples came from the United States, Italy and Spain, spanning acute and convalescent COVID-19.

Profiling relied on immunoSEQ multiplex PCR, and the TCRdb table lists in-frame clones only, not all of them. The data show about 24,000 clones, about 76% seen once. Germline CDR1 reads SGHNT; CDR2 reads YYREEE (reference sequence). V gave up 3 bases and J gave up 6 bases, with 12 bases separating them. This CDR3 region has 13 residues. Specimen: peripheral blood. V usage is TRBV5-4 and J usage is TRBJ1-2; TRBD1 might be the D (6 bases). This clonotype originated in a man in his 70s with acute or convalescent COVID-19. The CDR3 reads CASSSGGQNGYTF. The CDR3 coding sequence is TGTGCCAGCAGCTCGGGAGGACAGAATGGCTACACCTTC.